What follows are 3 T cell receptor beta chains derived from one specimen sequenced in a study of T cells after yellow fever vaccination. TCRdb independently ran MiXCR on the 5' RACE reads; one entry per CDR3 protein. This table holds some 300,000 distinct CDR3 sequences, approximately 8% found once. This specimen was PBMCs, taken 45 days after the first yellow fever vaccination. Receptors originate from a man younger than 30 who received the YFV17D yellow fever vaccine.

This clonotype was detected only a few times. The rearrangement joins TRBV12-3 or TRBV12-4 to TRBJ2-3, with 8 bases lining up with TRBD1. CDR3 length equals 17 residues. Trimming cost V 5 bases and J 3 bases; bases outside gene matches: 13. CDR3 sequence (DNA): TGTGCCAGCAGTCAAACAGGTCAGGGGGCTGGTACAGATACGCAGTATTTT. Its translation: CASSQTGQGAGTDTQYF.

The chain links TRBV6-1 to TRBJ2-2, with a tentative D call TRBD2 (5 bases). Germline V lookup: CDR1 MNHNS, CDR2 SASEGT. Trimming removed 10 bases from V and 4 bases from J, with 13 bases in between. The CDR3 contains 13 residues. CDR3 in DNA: TGTGCCAATTATGGGAGAGCCACCGGGGAGCTGTTTTTT. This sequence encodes CANYGRATGELFF.

DNA for the CDR3: TGTGCCAGCAGCCGGAGGAGGGGGCCGACAGATACGCAGTATTTT. Amino acid sequence: CASSRRRGPTDTQYF. The V call is TRBV9, the J call TRBJ2-3, with D perhaps matching TRBD1 (7 bases). Trimming removed 4 bases from V and 3 bases from J, with 15 bases in between. Per germline, CDR1 SGDLS and CDR2 YYNGEE. The CDR3 has 15 residues.